The subject of this entry is one TCR beta chain. What it binds is not known. The junction does not match germline at one end; this may be a read error. There are 15 residues in the CDR3. Germline V gene sequence: CDR1 MNHEY, CDR2 SVGAGI. This entry comes from a study of cytomegalovirus exposure and HLA in healthy donors. Study outcomes and limitations: TCR beta sequences reportedly predicted most subjects' HLA-A and HLA-B alleles accurately. In vitro experiments confirmed that a few CMV-associated chains were specific for CMV antigens. Available immune exposure information covered CMV serostatus only. Certain indistinguishable V segments, among them TRBV6-2 and TRBV6-3, were excluded.

PCR was performed using 60 Vbeta and 13 Jbeta primers. Method: immunoSEQ multiplex PCR; TCRdb's copy keeps in-frame clones and lacks some. Seen here are 120,000 or so clones, approximately 74% observed once, and the top ten hold around a tenth. This rearrangement joins TRBV6-5 to TRBJ2-1; possible D gene TRBD2, 6 bases. Material for sequencing was PBMCs. The clonotype was recovered from a woman aged 50 to 65 in good health and CMV-seropositive. CDR3 sequence (DNA): TGTGCCAGCAGTTACTCCGGTCTAGCGTACAATAAGCAGTTCTTC. This gives the protein CASSYSGLAYNKQFF.